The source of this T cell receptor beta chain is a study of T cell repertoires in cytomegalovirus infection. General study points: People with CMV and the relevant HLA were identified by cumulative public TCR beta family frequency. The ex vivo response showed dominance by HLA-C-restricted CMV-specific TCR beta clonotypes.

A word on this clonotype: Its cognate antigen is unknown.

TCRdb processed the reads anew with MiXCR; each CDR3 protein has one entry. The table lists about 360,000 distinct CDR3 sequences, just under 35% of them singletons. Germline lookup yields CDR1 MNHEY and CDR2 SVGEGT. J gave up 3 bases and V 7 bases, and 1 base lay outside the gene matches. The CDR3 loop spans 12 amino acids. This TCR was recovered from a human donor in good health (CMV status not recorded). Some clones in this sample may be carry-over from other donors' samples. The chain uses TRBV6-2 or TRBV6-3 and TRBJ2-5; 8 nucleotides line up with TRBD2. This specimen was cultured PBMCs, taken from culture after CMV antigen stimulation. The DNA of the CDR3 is TGTGCCAGCACCGGGAGGGAAGAGACCCAGTACTTC. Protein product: CASTGREETQYF.